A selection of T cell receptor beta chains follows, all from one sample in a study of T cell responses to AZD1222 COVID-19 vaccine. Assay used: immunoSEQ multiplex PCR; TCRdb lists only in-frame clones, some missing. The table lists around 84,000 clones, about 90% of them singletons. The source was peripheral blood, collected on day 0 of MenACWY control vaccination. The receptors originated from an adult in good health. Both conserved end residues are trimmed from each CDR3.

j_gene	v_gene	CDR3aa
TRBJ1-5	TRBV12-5	ASGLTALNRAPNQPQH
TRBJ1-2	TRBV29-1	SVVEGYGYT
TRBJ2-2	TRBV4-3	ASSSETGGRNTGELF
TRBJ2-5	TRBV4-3	ASSQDHGFQETQY
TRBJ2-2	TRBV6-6	ASTRGSTGELF
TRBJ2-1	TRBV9	ASSPLRDSYNEQF
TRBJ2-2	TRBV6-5	ASTEGGLHGELF
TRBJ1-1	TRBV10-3	AITPRGSEEAF
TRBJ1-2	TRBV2	ASSEYSYGYT
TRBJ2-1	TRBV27	ASTDPTGTYNEQF
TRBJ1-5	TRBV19	ASSIVPRGNSNQPQH
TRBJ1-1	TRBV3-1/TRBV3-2	ASSQEANTEAF
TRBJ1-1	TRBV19	ASRGRENTEAF
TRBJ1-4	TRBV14	ASSHALPNEKLF
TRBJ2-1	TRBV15	ATSRDYWSGGAYNEQF
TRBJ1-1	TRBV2	ASTRSTEAF
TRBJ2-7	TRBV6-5	ASKFGLAGAYEQY
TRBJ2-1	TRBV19	ASSATPGQAYNEQF
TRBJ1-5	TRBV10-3	AISGRGNQPQH
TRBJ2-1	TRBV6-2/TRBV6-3	ASSYIGDSGVGQF
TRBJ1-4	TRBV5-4	ASSSSQKVNEKLF
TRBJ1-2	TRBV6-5	ASSAHEGINYGYT
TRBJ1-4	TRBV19	ASSTLTGFDNEKLF
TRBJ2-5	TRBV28	ASAAAGGKETQY
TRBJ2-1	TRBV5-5	ASSTGQVSGAEF
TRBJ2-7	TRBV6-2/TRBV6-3	ASSYSDSSYEQY
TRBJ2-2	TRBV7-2	ASSLAGGDTGELF
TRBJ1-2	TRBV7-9	ASSPGGSYT
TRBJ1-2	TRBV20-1	SARWEGGYT
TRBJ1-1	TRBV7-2	ASSSDVNTEAF
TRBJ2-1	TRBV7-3	ASSPRGQTSYNEQF
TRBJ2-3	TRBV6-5	ASSYGGVTDTQY
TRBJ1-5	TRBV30	AFRSGTGNSNQPQH
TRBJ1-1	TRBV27	ASSLIGGRAF
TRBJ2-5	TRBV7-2	ASSLASTSGGQETQY
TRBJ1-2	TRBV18	ASSPDSNYGYT
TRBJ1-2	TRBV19	ASSIDIYAGNYGYT
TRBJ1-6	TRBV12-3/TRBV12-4	ASSPGVRTPLH